One sample yielded the 8 T cell receptor beta chains listed below, sequenced in a study of graft-versus-host responses after intestinal transplantation. Only in-frame clones appear in the TCRdb table, and some are missing; sequencing was by immunoSEQ multiplex PCR. This sample carries roughly 120,000 clones, 85% to 95% of them seen once, and the ten largest clones take 0.4% to 0.55%. What these receptors recognize is not known. The material was unstimulated CD8+ T cells sorted from spleen or lymph node cells, obtained before intestinal transplant. All receptors derive from a human donor who received an intestinal transplant.

This clone showed up just once. The chain couples TRBV25-1 to TRBJ2-1, with no clear D. Germline CDR1 is MGHDK and CDR2 is SYGVNS. This CDR3 contains 11 residues. The V gene lost 10 bases and the J gene lost 9 bases, with 13 bases spanning the gap. In nucleotides, the CDR3 is TGTGCCATTTCTATTCGGCGTGAGCAGTTCTTC. Protein: CAISIRREQFF.

The CDR3 sequence is CASSLRTSGSFYEQYF. As DNA, the CDR3 is TGTGCCAGCAGCTTACGAACTAGCGGGAGTTTCTACGAGCAGTACTTC. The J gene is TRBJ2-7, the V gene TRBV7-9; 11 bases line up with TRBD2. The CDR3 covers 16 residues. From germline, CDR1 is SEHNR and CDR2 FQNEAQ (reference sequence). Unmatched junction bases numbered 6, after V lost 2 bases and J lost 3 bases.

CDR3 loop: CASSVRQGIGELFF. In DNA form, the CDR3 reads TGTGCCAGCAGCGTTAGACAGGGTATCGGGGAGCTGTTTTTT. The V call is TRBV9, the J call TRBJ2-2; 7 bases match TRBD1. This CDR3 is built from 14 residues. V lost 2 bases and J lost 7; bases outside the gene matches: 5. Germline CDR1 and CDR2: SGDLS and YYNGEE.

The V gene is TRBV25-1, the J gene TRBJ1-2; the match to TRBD1 covers 8 bases. Germline CDR1 reads MGHDK; CDR2 reads SYGVNS. V shed 4 bases and J 5 bases; nucleotides not matched to a gene: 3. The CDR3 contains 13 residues. The CDR3 region has the DNA TGTGCCAGCAGTGGACAGGGGCCATATGGCTACACCTTC. It yields the protein CASSGQGPYGYTF.

V is TRBV9 and J is TRBJ1-3, with D possibly TRBD1 on 6 matching bases. The CDR3 has 15 amino acids. In germline, CDR1 is SGDLS, CDR2 YYNGEE. V was pared by 4 bases and J by 4 bases, with 15 bases between. CDR3 DNA: TGTGCCAGCAGCCCTGATGGGGGCTCAGGAAACACCATATATTTT. Translated: CASSPDGGSGNTIYF. Full variable domain (outside the CDR3, taken from reference TRBV9 and TRBJ1-3): DSGVTQTPKHLITATGQRVTLRCSPRSGDLSVYWYQQSLDQGLQFLIQYYNGEERAKGNILERFSAQQFPDLHSELNLSSLELGDSALYFCASSPDGGSGNTIYFGEGSWLTVV.

This sequence joins TRBV28 and TRBJ1-1; D unresolved. V was trimmed by 9 bases and J by 0 bases, leaving 11 bases between them. The CDR3 is 13 amino acids. CDR1 and CDR2 from the germline V gene are MDHEN and SYDVKM. For the CDR3, the DNA is TGTGCCAGTCTGAGCGATTTGAACACTGAAGCTTTCTTT. This codes for CASLSDLNTEAFF.

The rearrangement uses TRBV10-1 and TRBJ2-1; tentatively, D is TRBD2 (6 bases). CDR1 is WNHNN and CDR2 is SYGVQD in the germline V gene (reference sequence). The ends were cut back, 4 bases at V and 7 bases at J, with 11 bases in the middle. This CDR3 spans 13 amino acids. CDR3 in amino acids: CASSGEVGNEQFF. CDR3 sequence (DNA): TGCGCCAGCAGTGGGGAGGTCGGGAATGAGCAGTTCTTC.

V and J are TRBV6-5 and TRBJ2-7; D possibly corresponds to TRBD2 (5 bases). This CDR3 comprises 11 residues. Germline V gene lookup returns CDR1 MNHEY and CDR2 SVGAGI. V lost 5 bases and J 6 bases, leaving 8 bases between the germline ends. CDR3 in amino acids: CASSGLAEQYF. The CDR3 DNA reads TGTGCCAGCAGTGGGCTAGCCGAGCAGTACTTC.